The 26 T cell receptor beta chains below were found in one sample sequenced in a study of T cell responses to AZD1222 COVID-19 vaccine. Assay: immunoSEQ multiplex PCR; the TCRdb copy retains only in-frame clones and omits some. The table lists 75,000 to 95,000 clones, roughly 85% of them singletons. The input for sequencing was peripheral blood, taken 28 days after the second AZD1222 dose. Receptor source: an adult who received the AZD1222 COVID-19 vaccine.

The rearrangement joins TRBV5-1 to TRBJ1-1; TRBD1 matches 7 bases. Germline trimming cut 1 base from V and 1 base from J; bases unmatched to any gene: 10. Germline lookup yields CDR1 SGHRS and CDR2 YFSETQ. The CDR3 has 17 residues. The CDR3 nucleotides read TGCGCCAGCAGCTTGACTTGGAGGGGGCTAAGGAACACTGAAGCTTTCTTT. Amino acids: CASSLTWRGLRNTEAFF.

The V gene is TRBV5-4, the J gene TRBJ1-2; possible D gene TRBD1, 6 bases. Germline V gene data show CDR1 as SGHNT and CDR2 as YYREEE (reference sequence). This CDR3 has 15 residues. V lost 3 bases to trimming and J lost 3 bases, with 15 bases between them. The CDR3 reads CASSSGLDRDYGYTF. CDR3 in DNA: TGTGCCAGCAGCTCGGGCCTGGACAGAGACTATGGCTACACCTTC.

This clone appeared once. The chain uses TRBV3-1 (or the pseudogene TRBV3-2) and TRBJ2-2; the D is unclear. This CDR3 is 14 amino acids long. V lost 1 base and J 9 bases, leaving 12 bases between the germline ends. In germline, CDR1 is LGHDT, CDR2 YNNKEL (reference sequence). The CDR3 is CASSQGLPGWELFF. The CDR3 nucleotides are TGTGCCAGCAGCCAAGGACTCCCTGGGTGGGAGCTGTTTTTT.

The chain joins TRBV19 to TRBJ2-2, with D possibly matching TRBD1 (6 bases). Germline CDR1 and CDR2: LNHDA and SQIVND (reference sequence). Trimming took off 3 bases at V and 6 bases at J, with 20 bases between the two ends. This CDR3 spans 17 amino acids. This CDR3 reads CASSIIGQTLVPGELFF. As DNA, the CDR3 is TGTGCCAGTAGTATTATAGGACAGACGCTTGTTCCCGGGGAGCTGTTTTTT.

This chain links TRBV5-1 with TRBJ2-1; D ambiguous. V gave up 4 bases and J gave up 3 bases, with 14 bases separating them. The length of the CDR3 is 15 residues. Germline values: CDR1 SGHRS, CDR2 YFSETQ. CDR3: CASSTTDTNYNEQFF. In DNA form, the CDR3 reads TGCGCCAGCAGCACCACCGACACGAACTACAATGAGCAGTTCTTC.

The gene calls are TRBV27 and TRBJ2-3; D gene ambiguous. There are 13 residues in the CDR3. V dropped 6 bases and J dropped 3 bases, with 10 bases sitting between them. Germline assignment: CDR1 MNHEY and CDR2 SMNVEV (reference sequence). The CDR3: CASSLIGTDTQYF. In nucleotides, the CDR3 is TGTGCCAGCAGCCTAATAGGGACAGATACGCAGTATTTT.

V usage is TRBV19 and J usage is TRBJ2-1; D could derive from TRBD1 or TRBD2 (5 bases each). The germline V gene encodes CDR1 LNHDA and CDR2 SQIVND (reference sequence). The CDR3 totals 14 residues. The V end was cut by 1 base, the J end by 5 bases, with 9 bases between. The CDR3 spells CASSIGVGDNEQFF. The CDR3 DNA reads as TGTGCCAGTAGTATAGGAGTGGGGGACAATGAGCAGTTCTTC.

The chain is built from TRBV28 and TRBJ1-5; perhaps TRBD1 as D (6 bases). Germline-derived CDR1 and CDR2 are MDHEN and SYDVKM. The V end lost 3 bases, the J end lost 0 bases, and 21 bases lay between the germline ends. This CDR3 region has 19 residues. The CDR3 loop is CASSFTRGSRGYSNQPQHF. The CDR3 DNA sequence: TGTGCCAGCAGTTTCACCAGGGGAAGTAGGGGTTATAGCAATCAGCCCCAGCATTTT.

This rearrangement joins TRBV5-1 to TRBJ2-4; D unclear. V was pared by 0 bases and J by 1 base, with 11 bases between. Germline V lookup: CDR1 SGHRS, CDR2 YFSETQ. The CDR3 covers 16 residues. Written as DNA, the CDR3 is TGCGCCAGCAGCTTGGTGGCAGGAAGGGCCAAAAACATTCAGTACTTC. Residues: CASSLVAGRAKNIQYF. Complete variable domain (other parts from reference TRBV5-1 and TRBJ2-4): KAGVTQTPRYLIKTRGQQVTLSCSPISGHRSVSWYQQTPGQGLQFLFEYFSETQRNKGNFPGRFSGRQFSNSRSEMNVSTLELGDSALYLCASSLVAGRAKNIQYFGAGTRLSVL.

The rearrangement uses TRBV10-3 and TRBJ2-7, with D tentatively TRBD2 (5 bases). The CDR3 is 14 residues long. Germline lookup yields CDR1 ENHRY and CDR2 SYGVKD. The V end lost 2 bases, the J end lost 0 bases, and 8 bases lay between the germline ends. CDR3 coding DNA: TGTGCCATCAGTGAGGCCCGGGACTCCTACGAGCAGTACTTC. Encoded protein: CAISEARDSYEQYF.

CDR3 protein: CASSQGTGNSGNTIYF. The CDR3 nucleotides read TGTGCCAGCTCACAGGGGACAGGAAACTCTGGAAACACCATATATTTT. V gene TRBV18 combines with J gene TRBJ1-3; TRBD1 aligns across 8 bases. Per the germline V gene, CDR1 is KGHSH and CDR2 is LQKENI. Unmatched junction bases numbered 5, after V lost 4 bases and J lost 0 bases. The CDR3 is 16 amino acids.

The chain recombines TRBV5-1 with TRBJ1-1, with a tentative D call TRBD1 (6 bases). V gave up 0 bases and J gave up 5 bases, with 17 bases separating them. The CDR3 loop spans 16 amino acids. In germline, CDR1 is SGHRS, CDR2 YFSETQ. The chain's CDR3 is CASSLVGGSTLTEAFF. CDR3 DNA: TGCGCCAGCAGCTTGGTGGGGGGCTCGACCCTAACTGAAGCTTTCTTT.

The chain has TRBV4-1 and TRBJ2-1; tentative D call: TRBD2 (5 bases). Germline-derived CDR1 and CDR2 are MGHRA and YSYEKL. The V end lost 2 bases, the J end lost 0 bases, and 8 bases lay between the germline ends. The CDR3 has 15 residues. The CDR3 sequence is CASSQPGYSYNEQFF. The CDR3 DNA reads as TGCGCCAGCAGCCAACCGGGATACTCCTACAATGAGCAGTTCTTC.

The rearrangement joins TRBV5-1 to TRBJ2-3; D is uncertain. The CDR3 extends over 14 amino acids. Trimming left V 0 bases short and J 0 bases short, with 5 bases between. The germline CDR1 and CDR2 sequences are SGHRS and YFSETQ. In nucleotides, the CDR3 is TGCGCCAGCAGCTTGGGCAGAAGCACAGATACGCAGTATTTT. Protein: CASSLGRSTDTQYF.

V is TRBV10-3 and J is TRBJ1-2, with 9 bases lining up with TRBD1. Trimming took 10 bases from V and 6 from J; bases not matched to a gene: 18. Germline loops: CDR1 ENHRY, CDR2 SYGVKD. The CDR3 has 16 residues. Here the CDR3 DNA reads TGTGCCACCGTAAGGGACTCGCCACAGGGGGCCCATGGCTACACCTTC. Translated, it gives CATVRDSPQGAHGYTF.

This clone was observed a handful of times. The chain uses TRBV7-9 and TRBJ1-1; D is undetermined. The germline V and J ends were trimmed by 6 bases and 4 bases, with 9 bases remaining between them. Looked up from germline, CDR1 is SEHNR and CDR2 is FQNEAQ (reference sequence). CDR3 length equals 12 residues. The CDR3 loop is CASSPGTTEAFF. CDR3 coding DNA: TGTGCCAGCAGTCCAGGTACCACTGAAGCTTTCTTT.

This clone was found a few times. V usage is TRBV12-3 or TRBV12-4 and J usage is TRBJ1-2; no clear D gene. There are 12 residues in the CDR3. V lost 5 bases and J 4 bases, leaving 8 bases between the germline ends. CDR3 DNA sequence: TGTGCCAGCAGTCCACGTGTCTATGGCTACACCTTC. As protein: CASSPRVYGYTF.

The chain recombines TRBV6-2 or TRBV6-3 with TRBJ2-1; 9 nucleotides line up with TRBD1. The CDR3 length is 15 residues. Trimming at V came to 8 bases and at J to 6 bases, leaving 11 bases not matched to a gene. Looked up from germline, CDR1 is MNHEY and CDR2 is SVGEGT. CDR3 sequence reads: CASCPYGTGSNEQFF. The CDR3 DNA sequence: TGTGCCAGCTGCCCCTACGGGACAGGGAGCAATGAGCAGTTCTTC.

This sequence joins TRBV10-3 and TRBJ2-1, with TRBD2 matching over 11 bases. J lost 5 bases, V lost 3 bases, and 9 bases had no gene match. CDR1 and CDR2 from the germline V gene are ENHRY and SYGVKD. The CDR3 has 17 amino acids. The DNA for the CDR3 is TGTGCCATCAGTGAAGAGGTAGCGGGAGGGCCTCACAATGAGCAGTTCTTC. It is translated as CAISEEVAGGPHNEQFF.

The CDR3 DNA is TGTGCCAGCAGCCAAGATGGGGATCAGCCCCAGCATTTT. Translated: CASSQDGDQPQHF. This rearrangement joins TRBV4-2 to TRBJ1-5; no reliable D call. V shed 0 bases and J shed 5 bases, with 5 bases lying between them. The CDR3 consists of 13 residues. CDR1 LGHNA and CDR2 YNFKEQ come from the germline V gene.

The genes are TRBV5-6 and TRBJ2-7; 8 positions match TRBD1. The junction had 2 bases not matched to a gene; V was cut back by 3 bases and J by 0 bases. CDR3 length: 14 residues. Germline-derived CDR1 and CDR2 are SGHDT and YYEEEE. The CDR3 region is CASSSGTGSYEQYF. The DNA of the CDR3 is TGTGCCAGCAGCTCCGGGACAGGCTCCTACGAGCAGTACTTC.

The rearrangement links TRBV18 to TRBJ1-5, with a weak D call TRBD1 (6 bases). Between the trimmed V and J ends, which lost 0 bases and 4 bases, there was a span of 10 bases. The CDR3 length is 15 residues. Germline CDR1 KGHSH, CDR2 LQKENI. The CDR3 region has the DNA TGTGCCAGCTCACCACCGGGGGCCCGAAATCAGCCCCAGCATTTT. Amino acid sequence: CASSPPGARNQPQHF.

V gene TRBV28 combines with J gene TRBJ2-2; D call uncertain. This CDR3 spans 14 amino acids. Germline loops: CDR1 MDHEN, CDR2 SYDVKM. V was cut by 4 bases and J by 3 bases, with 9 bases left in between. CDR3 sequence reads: CASSSTSYTGELFF. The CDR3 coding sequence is TGTGCCAGCAGTTCCACCAGCTACACCGGGGAGCTGTTTTTT. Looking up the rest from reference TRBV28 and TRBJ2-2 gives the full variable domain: DVKVTQSSRYLVKRTGEKVFLECVQDMDHENMFWYRQDPGLGLRLIYFSYDVKMKEKGDIPEGYSVSREKKERFSLILESASTNQTSMYLCASSSTSYTGELFFGEGSRLTVL.

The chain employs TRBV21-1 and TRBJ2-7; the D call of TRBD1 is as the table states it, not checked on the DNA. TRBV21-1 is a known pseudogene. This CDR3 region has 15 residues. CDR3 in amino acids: CASSKRGQGLYEQYF. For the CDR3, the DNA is TGTGCCAGCAGCAAAAGGGGACAGGGCCTCTACGAGCAGTACTTC.

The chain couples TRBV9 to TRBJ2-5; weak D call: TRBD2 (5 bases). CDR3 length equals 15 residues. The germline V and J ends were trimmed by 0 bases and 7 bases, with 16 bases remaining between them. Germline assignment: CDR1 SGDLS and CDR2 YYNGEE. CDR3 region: CASSVAWGSDGTQYF. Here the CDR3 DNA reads TGTGCCAGCAGCGTAGCGTGGGGTAGCGACGGGACCCAGTACTTC.

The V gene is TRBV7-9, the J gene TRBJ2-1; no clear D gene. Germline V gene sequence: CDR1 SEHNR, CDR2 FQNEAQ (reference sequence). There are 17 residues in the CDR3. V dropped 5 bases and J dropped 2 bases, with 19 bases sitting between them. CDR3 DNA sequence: TGTGCCAGCAGCCTATCTACTACCCTAAGGGCCTACAATGAGCAGTTCTTC. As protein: CASSLSTTLRAYNEQFF.